This passage covers 20 T cell receptor beta chains from one sample sequenced in a study of T cells in Graves' hyperthyroidism and ophthalmopathy. TCR beta CDR3 regions were amplified from RNA transcripts. A set of HTBI primers served as the primers for a first-round RT-PCR of the TCR CDR3. TCRdb ran MiXCR on the multiplex PCR reads and lists one entry per CDR3 protein. Of around 800,000 distinct CDR3 sequences detected, around 39% appear once; the ten largest clones hold approximately 10%. The specimen sequenced was blood. These receptors all come from a man aged 18 to 35 with Graves' hyperthyroidism.

This chain uses TRBV4-1 with TRBJ2-2, with 7 bases matching TRBD2. Germline trimming cut 2 bases from V and 4 bases from J; bases unmatched to any gene: 4. Germline assignment: CDR1 MGHRA and CDR2 YSYEKL. This CDR3 is 15 amino acids long. The chain's CDR3 is CASSQSGGGTGELFF. The CDR3 nucleotides read TGCGCCAGCAGCCAATCAGGCGGGGGCACCGGGGAGCTGTTTTTT.

Ten or more counts support this clonotype. The chain uses TRBV20-1 and TRBJ2-7; D may be TRBD1 (6 bases). Trimming stripped 2 bases from V and 3 bases from J, with 14 bases between. The germline gives CDR1 DFQATT, CDR2 SNEGSKA (reference sequence). The CDR3 consists of 14 residues. CDR3 in amino acids: CSARLVRGDYEQYF. The DNA for the CDR3 is TGCAGTGCTAGACTGGTCAGGGGAGACTACGAGCAGTACTTC.

This clonotype was seen a handful of times. The V and J genes are TRBV2 and TRBJ2-5, with TRBD1 as a possible D gene (6 bases). CDR1 and CDR2 from the germline V gene are SNHLY and FYNNEI. V was cut by 6 bases and J by 2 bases, with 13 bases left in between. CDR3 length: 14 residues. The CDR3: CASRGMTGQETQYF. The DNA of the CDR3 is TGTGCCAGCAGGGGAATGACAGGTCAAGAGACCCAGTACTTC.

The CDR3 coding sequence is TGTGCCAGCAGCTCTTACAGGGAAGAGACCCAGTACTTC. Translating it yields CASSSYREETQYF. The chain carries TRBV7-9 and TRBJ2-5, with D perhaps TRBD1 (6 bases). The CDR3 consists of 13 residues. V was pared by 4 bases and J by 3 bases, with 9 bases between. The germline V gene encodes CDR1 SEHNR and CDR2 FQNEAQ (reference sequence).

The V and J genes are TRBV19 and TRBJ2-7; 7 nucleotides align to TRBD1. Unmatched junction bases numbered 6, after V lost 6 bases and J lost 1 base. The CDR3 consists of 14 residues. CDR1 is LNHDA, CDR2 SQIVND, per germline (reference sequence). The CDR3 DNA sequence: TGTGCCAGTAGGCCAGGGGGACAGTCCTACGAGCAGTACTTC. Residues: CASRPGGQSYEQYF.

This clonotype was seen more than once but under ten times. The chain is built from TRBV7-2 and TRBJ2-2; tentative D call: TRBD2 (6 bases). This CDR3 comprises 13 residues. Per germline, CDR1 SGHTA and CDR2 FQGNSA. Trimming shortened V by 11 bases and J by 1 base, and 11 bases separated the two germline ends. In nucleotides, the CDR3 is TGTGCCGGGGAGGTTGTGAACACCGGGGAGCTGTTTTTT. Translating it yields CAGEVVNTGELFF.

CDR3 in amino acids: CASSFGTSSGTYEQYF. In nucleotides, the CDR3 is TGTGCCAGCAGCTTCGGCACGTCTAGCGGAACCTACGAGCAGTACTTC. The genes are TRBV7-2 and TRBJ2-7; 7 bases are a match to TRBD2. This CDR3 is built from 16 residues. V was pared by 3 bases and J by 2 bases, with 10 bases of the junction left unmatched. From germline, CDR1 is SGHTA and CDR2 FQGNSA.

This clonotype was seen a few times. The chain joins TRBV6-4 to TRBJ2-6, with D hard to call. The CDR3 loop spans 15 amino acids. The ends were cut back, 5 bases at V and 0 bases at J, with 8 bases in the middle. The germline V gene encodes CDR1 MRHNA and CDR2 SNTAGT. In DNA, the CDR3 is TGTGCCAGCAGTAACACCCTCTCTGGGGCCAACGTCCTGACTTTC. Its protein is CASSNTLSGANVLTF.

With respect to this clonotype: This may arise from a read error, as a much more abundant clone is one base away. V usage is TRBV10-2 and J usage is TRBJ1-1; no definite D call. Germline V gives CDR1 WSHSY, CDR2 SAAADI. CDR3 size: 15 residues. CDR3 sequence (DNA): TGTGCCAGCAGCATGGAACCTGGCGGCAACACTGAAGCTTTCTTT. Its translation is CASSMEPGGNTEAFF.

This clonotype was counted at least ten times. The chain uses TRBV2 and TRBJ1-5; TRBD1 agrees at 9 bases. Germline trimming cut 4 bases from V and 4 bases from J; bases unmatched to any gene: 5. The germline V gene has CDR1 SNHLY and CDR2 FYNNEI. The CDR3 runs 15 residues. CDR3 protein: CASSGWGQGNQPQHF. In nucleotides, the CDR3 is TGTGCCAGCAGTGGCTGGGGACAGGGTAATCAGCCCCAGCATTTT.

This clonotype was seen more than once but under ten times. This chain joins TRBV2 and TRBJ1-6, with D possibly TRBD1 on 5 matching bases. Between the trimmed V and J ends, which lost 5 bases and 8 bases, there was a span of 19 bases. CDR1 SNHLY and CDR2 FYNNEI come from the germline V gene. The CDR3 sequence is 16 residues long. The CDR3: CASSPPGPGADSPLHF. CDR3 in DNA: TGTGCCAGCAGTCCCCCGGGACCCGGAGCGGATTCACCCCTCCACTTT. Complete variable domain (other parts from reference TRBV2 and TRBJ1-6): EPEVTQTPSHQVTQMGQEVILRCVPISNHLYFYWYRQILGQKVEFLVSFYNNEISEKSEIFDDQFSVERPDGSNFTLKIRSTKLEDSAMYFCASSPPGPGADSPLHFGNGTRLTVT.

This clonotype was seen ten or more times. This chain connects TRBV20-1 to TRBJ1-2, with 9 bases matching TRBD1. V was clipped by 1 base and J by 2 bases; unmatched bases: 8. Germline V CDR1 and CDR2: DFQATT, SNEGSKA (reference sequence). The length of the CDR3 is 16 residues. CDR3 in DNA: TGCAGTGCTAGAGGTCGGACAGGGGAGGCGAACTATGGCTACACCTTC. Protein: CSARGRTGEANYGYTF.

This clonotype was seen at least ten times. The rearrangement joins TRBV9 to TRBJ2-5; TRBD1 might be the D (5 bases). V gave up 3 bases and J gave up 5 bases, with 11 bases separating them. Germline CDR1 reads SGDLS; CDR2 reads YYNGEE. The CDR3 has 13 residues. The CDR3 sequence is CASSAHNRETQYF. The DNA of the CDR3 is TGTGCCAGCAGCGCCCATAACAGGGAGACCCAGTACTTC.

V gene TRBV11-2 combines with J gene TRBJ2-5; D ambiguous. CDR1 is SGHAT and CDR2 is FQNNGV in the germline V gene. V lost 6 bases, J lost 4 bases, and 12 bases lay in between. This CDR3 spans 13 amino acids. CDR3 protein: CASSPHLVETQYF. Here the CDR3 DNA reads TGTGCCAGCAGTCCCCACCTTGTAGAGACCCAGTACTTC. Supplemented by reference TRBV11-2 and TRBJ2-5, the full variable domain reads EAGVAQSPRYKIIEKRQSVAFWCNPISGHATLYWYQQILGQGPKLLIQFQNNGVVDDSQLPKDRFSAERLKGVDSTLKIQPAKLEDSAVYLCASSPHLVETQYFGPGTRLLVL.

V usage is TRBV2 and J usage is TRBJ1-2, with D possibly being TRBD1 (6 bases). Trimming shortened V by 8 bases and J by 5 bases, and 15 bases separated the two germline ends. CDR3 length: 13 residues. The germline V gene has CDR1 SNHLY and CDR2 FYNNEI. Here the CDR3 DNA reads TGTGCCAGCGTCCCAGGGGCCCCTTATGGCTACACCTTC. It encodes CASVPGAPYGYTF.

This clonotype has only one observation. Germline and junction disagree at one end, which may indicate a read error. The chain employs TRBV7-2 and TRBJ2-7; TRBD2 matches at 7 bases. The CDR3 contains 16 residues. Per the germline V gene, CDR1 is SGHTA and CDR2 is FQGNSA. The CDR3 DNA reads TGTGCCTGCAGCATAGGACTAGTTGTCCCCCGATCCGAGCAGTACTTC. This translates into CACSIGLVVPRSEQYF.

This clonotype showed up just a few times. Compared with germline, one end of the junction differs, possibly owing to a read error. The rearrangement uses TRBV11-2 and TRBJ1-2; 8 bases align to TRBD1. This CDR3 region has 13 residues. CDR1 is SGHAT, CDR2 FQNNGV, per germline. The CDR3 DNA follows: TGTGCCAGCAGCTCAGTACTCGGACAGGGAAGCTTCTTC. This encodes CASSSVLGQGSFF.

V gene TRBV6-5 combines with J gene TRBJ1-5; possible D gene TRBD1, 6 bases. There are 13 residues in the CDR3. V shed 2 bases and J shed 7 bases, with 9 bases lying between them. Looked up from germline, CDR1 is MNHEY and CDR2 is SVGAGI. CDR3 sequence: CASSYGGLQPQHF. In DNA, the CDR3 is TGTGCCAGCAGTTACGGGGGGCTGCAGCCCCAGCATTTT.

This clonotype came up a few times. CDR3 amino acids: CASSLAGVDYEQYF. The CDR3 DNA reads as TGTGCCAGCAGCTTAGCTGGGGTCGACTACGAGCAGTACTTC. The genes are TRBV13 and TRBJ2-7; D unclear. V gave up 1 base and J gave up 3 bases, with 10 bases separating them. CDR1 and CDR2 from the germline V gene are PRHDT and FYEKMQ (reference sequence). This CDR3 has 14 residues. The whole variable domain, remainder taken from reference TRBV13 and TRBJ2-7, is AAGVIQSPRHLIKEKRETATLKCYPIPRHDTVYWYQQGPGQDPQFLISFYEKMQSDKGSIPDRFSAQQFSDYHSELNMSSLELGDSALYFCASSLAGVDYEQYFGPGTRLTVT.

CDR3 sequence (DNA): TGTGCCAGCAGCTTGGTGAGCAGGAGCACCTACGAGCAGTACTTC. This encodes CASSLVSRSTYEQYF. The genes are TRBV5-8 and TRBJ2-7; D gene ambiguous. The CDR3 runs 15 residues. Trimming took 0 bases from V and 2 from J, leaving 12 bases between them. Germline V gives CDR1 SGHTS, CDR2 YDEGEE.